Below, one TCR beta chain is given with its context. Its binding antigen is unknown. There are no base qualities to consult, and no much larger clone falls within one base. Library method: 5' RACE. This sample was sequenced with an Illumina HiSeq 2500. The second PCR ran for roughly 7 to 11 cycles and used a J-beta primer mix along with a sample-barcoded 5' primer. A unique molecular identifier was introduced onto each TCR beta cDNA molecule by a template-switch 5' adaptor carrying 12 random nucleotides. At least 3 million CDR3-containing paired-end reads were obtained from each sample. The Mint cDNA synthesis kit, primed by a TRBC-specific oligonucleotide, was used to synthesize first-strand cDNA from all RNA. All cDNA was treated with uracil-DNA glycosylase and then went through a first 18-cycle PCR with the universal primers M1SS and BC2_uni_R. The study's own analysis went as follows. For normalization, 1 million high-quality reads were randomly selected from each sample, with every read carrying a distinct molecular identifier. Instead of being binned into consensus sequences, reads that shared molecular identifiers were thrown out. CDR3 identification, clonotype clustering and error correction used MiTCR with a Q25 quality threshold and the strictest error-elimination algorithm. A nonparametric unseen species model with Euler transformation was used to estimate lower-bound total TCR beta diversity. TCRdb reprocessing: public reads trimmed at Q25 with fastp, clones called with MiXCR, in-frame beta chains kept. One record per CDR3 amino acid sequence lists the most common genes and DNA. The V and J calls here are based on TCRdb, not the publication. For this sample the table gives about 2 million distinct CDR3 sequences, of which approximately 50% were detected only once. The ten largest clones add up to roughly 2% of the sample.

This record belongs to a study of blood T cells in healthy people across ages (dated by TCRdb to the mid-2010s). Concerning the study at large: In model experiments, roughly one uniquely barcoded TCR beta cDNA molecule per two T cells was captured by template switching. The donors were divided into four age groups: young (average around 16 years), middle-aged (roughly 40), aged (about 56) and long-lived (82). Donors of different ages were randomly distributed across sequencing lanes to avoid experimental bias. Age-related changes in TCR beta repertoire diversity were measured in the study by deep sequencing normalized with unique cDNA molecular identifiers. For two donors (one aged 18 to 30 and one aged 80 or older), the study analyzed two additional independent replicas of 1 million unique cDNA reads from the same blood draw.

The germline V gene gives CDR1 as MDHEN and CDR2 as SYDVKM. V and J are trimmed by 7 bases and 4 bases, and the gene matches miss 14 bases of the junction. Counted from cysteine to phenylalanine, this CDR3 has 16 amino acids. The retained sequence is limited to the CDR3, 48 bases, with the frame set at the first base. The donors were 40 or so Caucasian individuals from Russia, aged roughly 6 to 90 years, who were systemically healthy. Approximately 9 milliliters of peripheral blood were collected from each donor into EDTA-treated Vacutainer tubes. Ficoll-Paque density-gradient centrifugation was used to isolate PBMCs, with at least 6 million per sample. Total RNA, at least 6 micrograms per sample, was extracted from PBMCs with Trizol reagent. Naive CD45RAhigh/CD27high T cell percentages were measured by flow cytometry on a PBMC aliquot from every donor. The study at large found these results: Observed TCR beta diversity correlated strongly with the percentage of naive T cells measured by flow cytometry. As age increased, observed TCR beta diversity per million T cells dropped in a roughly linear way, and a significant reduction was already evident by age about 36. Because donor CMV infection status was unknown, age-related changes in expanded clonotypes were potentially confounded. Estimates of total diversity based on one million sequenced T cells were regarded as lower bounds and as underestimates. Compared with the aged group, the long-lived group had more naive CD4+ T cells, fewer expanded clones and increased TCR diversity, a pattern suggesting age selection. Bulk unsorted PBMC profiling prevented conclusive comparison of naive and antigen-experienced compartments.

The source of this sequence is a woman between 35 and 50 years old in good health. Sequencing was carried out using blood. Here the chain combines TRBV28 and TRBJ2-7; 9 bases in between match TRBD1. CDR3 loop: CASTSIGTGRSYEQYF. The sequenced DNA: TGTGCCAGCACCTCAATTGGGACAGGGAGGAGTTACGAGCAGTACTTC.